The subject of this entry is one TCR beta chain. The germline CDR1 and CDR2 sequences are SGHDN and FVKESK. The V gene lost 0 bases and the J gene lost 3 bases, with 18 bases spanning the gap. CDR3 size: 18 residues. Original methodology: Reference gene primers were amplified, and this amplification served to estimate nucleated cell counts. TCRdb's copy holds only in-frame clones and misses some; the assay was immunoSEQ multiplex PCR. V and J calls and clone size follow that table, whereas D and trimming were derived from the DNA. Here the sample spans about 200,000 clones, less than 85% being singletons. This sample was taken from a study of blood T cell repertoires in COVID-19. Study as a whole: Some COVID-19 samples were acute and others convalescent; all came from the United States, Italy and Spain. The analysed material was cDNA or gDNA that came from T cells, B-cell-depleted T cells, or PBMCs.

Patients of the Seattle cohort, enrolled during active infection, were followed longitudinally. Specimen: peripheral blood. The sequence derives from a woman of 80 years or more with COVID-19, enrolled during active disease. The chain links TRBV14 to TRBJ1-3, with a tentative D call TRBD1 (5 bases). CDR3 in DNA: TGTGCCAGCAGCCAAGATAGTCGCAGGGCCTTTTTTGGAAACACCATATATTTT. Translated: CASSQDSRRAFFGNTIYF.